This T cell receptor beta chain was sequenced during a study of graft-versus-host responses after intestinal transplantation. Study at large: Anti-thymocyte globulin induction preceded about 3 years of tacrolimus and steroid maintenance in all recipients.

With respect to this clone: Its specificity is not known.

The V end lost 7 bases, the J end lost 4 bases, and 13 bases lay between the germline ends. This CDR3 region has 13 residues. The germline gives CDR1 MDHEN, CDR2 SYDVKM. Measured with immunoSEQ multiplex PCR; TCRdb has only the in-frame clones, and not every one. The repertoire holds about 90,000 clones, with 94% as singletons. The chain uses TRBV28 and TRBJ1-2, with a possible D match to TRBD1 (5 bases). This receptor was taken from a human donor who was the organ donor for an intestinal transplant. The sequencing here drew on unstimulated CD4+ T cells sorted from spleen or lymph node cells, taken before transplant. In nucleotides, the CDR3 is TGTGCCAGCAAATACGGGGGAAGCTATGGCTACACCTTC. It translates to CASKYGGSYGYTF.